The 19 T cell receptor beta chains presented below share a single source sample, sequenced in a study of blood T cells in healthy people across ages. A second 7 to 11 cycle PCR used barcoded and J-beta primers. TCRdb used MiXCR to reprocess the 5' RACE reads, holding one entry per CDR3 protein. The sample holds around 900,000 distinct CDR3 sequences, 29% seen once. Sequencing was carried out using blood. Receptors were obtained from a woman of 80 years or more in good health.

Many counts were recorded for this clonotype. This chain uses TRBV20-1 with TRBJ2-1, with TRBD1 matching 12 bases. Losses at the gene ends were 6 bases for V and 3 bases for J; bases not matched to a gene: 6. This CDR3 is built from 15 residues. The V gene's germline CDR1 is DFQATT and CDR2 SNEGSKA (reference sequence). The CDR3 loop reads CSATGQGALYNEQFF. DNA of the CDR3: TGCAGTGCGACGGGACAGGGGGCGCTCTACAATGAGCAGTTCTTC.

V and J are TRBV12-3 or TRBV12-4 and TRBJ2-3; 12 nucleotides line up with TRBD2. This CDR3 region has 16 residues. V lost 6 bases, J lost 11 bases, and 15 bases stayed unmatched. Here the CDR3 DNA reads TGTGCCAGCAGACCTCAGACTAGCGGGAGCACAGATGTGCAGTATTTT. Its protein product is CASRPQTSGSTDVQYF.

This clonotype appeared many times. The chain carries TRBV5-1 and TRBJ2-1; D gene ambiguous. V lost 0 bases, J lost 5 bases, and 6 bases lay in between. The CDR3 spans 13 residues. Germline V lookup: CDR1 SGHRS, CDR2 YFSETQ. CDR3 amino acids: CASSLGTDNEQFF. The CDR3 nucleotides are TGCGCCAGCAGCTTGGGCACCGACAATGAGCAGTTCTTC.

In the case of this clonotype: The junction departs from the called germline gene at one end, perhaps through a read error. V usage is TRBV6-2 or TRBV6-3 and J usage is TRBJ2-1, with D possibly matching TRBD1 (6 bases). CDR3 length: 13 amino acids. Per the germline V gene, CDR1 is MNHEY and CDR2 is SVGEGT. CDR3: CTSRTAYYNEQFF. The CDR3 DNA sequence: TGTACCAGCAGGACAGCTTACTACAATGAGCAGTTCTTC.

Of note for this clonotype: With a much larger clone just one base away, this may be a read error. This chain joins TRBV10-3 and TRBJ2-1; D is ambiguous. The J call may not be correct, given that the DNA end is closer to TRBJ2-7. CDR3 length: 13 amino acids. CDR1 is ENHRY and CDR2 is SYGVKD in the germline V gene. CDR3 protein: CAISEPHRNEQYF. DNA of the CDR3: TGTGCCATCAGTGAGCCGCATAGAAATGAGCAGTACTTC.

As for this clonotype: A much larger clone is a single base away; this may be a read error. V is TRBV5-1 and J is TRBJ2-5, with 7 positions matching TRBD2. The J call could be wrong; TRBJ2-7 is a better fit for the DNA end. Germline CDR1 and CDR2: SGHRS and YFSETQ. The CDR3 has 15 amino acids. CDR3 in DNA: TGCGCCAGCAGCCCGGACGGACTAGTCTCCTACGAGCAGTACTTC. Translation gives CASSPDGLVSYEQYF.

This clonotype was seen ten or more times. This chain links TRBV2 with TRBJ2-3; D is ambiguous. Germline lookup yields CDR1 SNHLY and CDR2 FYNNEI. The germline V and J ends were trimmed by 9 bases and 4 bases, with 11 bases remaining between them. The CDR3 has 12 amino acids. The CDR3 bases are TGTGCCAGTCAGGCCCTCTCAGATACGCAGTATTTT. Residues: CASQALSDTQYF.

The chain couples TRBV7-2 to TRBJ1-5; no firm D call. Germline assignment: CDR1 SGHTA and CDR2 FQGNSA. This CDR3 has 15 residues. Trimming shortened V by 3 bases and J by 4 bases, and 13 bases separated the two germline ends. The CDR3 DNA is TGTGCCAGCAGCTTTTCGGGAGCCTCAAATCAGCCCCAGCATTTT. Translating it yields CASSFSGASNQPQHF.

This clonotype was detected ten times or more. The chain recombines TRBV12-3 or TRBV12-4 with TRBJ2-7; 9 positions match TRBD1. The trim removed 6 bases at V and 3 bases at J, leaving 12 bases unmatched. The CDR3 extends over 16 amino acids. Here the CDR3 reads CASSPRTLGQGYEQYF. The CDR3 bases are TGTGCCAGCAGCCCTCGGACACTGGGACAGGGCTACGAGCAGTACTTC.

A word on this clonotype: Since a much larger clone is just one base distant, this may be a read error. The chain has TRBV24-1 and TRBJ1-1; 8 bases agree with TRBD1. The CDR3 loop spans 14 amino acids. Germline V gene data show CDR1 as KGHDR and CDR2 as SFDVKD. With 5 bases clipped from V and 6 bases from J, the junction kept 7 bases outside the gene matches. CDR3 in amino acids: CATSGTRQGSEAFF. In DNA, the CDR3 is TGTGCCACCAGTGGCACCAGACAGGGGTCTGAAGCTTTCTTT.

As for this clonotype: Since a much larger clone is just one base distant, this may be a read error. This chain connects TRBV18 to TRBJ2-7; TRBD1 aligns across 9 bases. V was clipped by 4 bases and J by 3 bases; unmatched bases: 7. Germline lookup yields CDR1 KGHSH and CDR2 LQKENI. The CDR3 is 15 amino acids. CDR3 sequence (DNA): TGTGCCAGCTCACTGGGACAGGGTGCACGCTACGAGCAGTACTTC. It specifies CASSLGQGARYEQYF.

This sequence joins TRBV29-1 and TRBJ1-2; TRBD1 is a possible D gene (5 bases). Trimming left V 3 bases short and J 7 bases short, with 15 bases between. The germline V gene has CDR1 SQVTM and CDR2 ANQGSEA. The length of the CDR3 is 13 residues. CDR3 sequence reads: CSVEGGRGAGYTF. The CDR3, as DNA: TGCAGCGTTGAGGGGGGAAGGGGCGCTGGCTACACCTTC.

A note on this clonotype: At one end, the junction sequence differs from germline, possibly due to a read error. The rearrangement uses TRBV7-8 and TRBJ2-1; D is undetermined. CDR3 length: 13 residues. CDR1 and CDR2 from the germline V gene are SGHVS and FQNEAQ. Here the CDR3 DNA reads TGTGCCAGCAGCCGCGCAGCCGGTAATGGGCAGTTCTTC. This codes for CASSRAAGNGQFF.

This clonotype was counted ten times or more. V is TRBV14 and J is TRBJ2-1; no clear D. The ends were cut back, 4 bases at V and 7 bases at J, with 11 bases in the middle. Germline V gives CDR1 SGHDN, CDR2 FVKESK. The CDR3 covers 13 residues. CDR3 nucleotides: TGTGCCAGCAGCCGACAACTTGGAAATGAGCAGTTCTTC. This sequence encodes CASSRQLGNEQFF.

The chain employs TRBV11-2 and TRBJ2-7; TRBD2 matches at 9 bases. Losses at the gene ends were 5 bases for V and 2 bases for J; bases not matched to a gene: 4. Per the germline V gene, CDR1 is SGHAT and CDR2 is FQNNGV. This CDR3 has 14 amino acids. The CDR3: CASSRLAGPYEQYF. The CDR3 nucleotides are TGTGCCAGCAGCCGTCTAGCGGGACCCTACGAGCAGTACTTC.

This clonotype showed up just once. Sequence at one end of the junction differs from germline and may be a read error. V usage is TRBV5-1 and J usage is TRBJ1-3; possible D gene TRBD1, 6 bases. From germline, CDR1 is SGHRS and CDR2 YFSETQ. The length of the CDR3 is 14 residues. The CDR3 sequence is CASSYGDIGDTIYF. DNA of the CDR3: TGCGCCAGCAGCTATGGGGACATTGGAGACACCATATATTTT.

This clonotype has at least ten counts. This chain uses TRBV18 with TRBJ2-3; D possibly corresponds to TRBD2 (5 bases). The V gene lost 4 bases and the J gene lost 5 bases, with 10 bases spanning the gap. The CDR3 spans 13 residues. Germline-derived CDR1 and CDR2 are KGHSH and LQKENI. CDR3 protein: CASSLGLEDTQYF. CDR3 sequence (DNA): TGTGCCAGCTCACTTGGACTGGAAGATACGCAGTATTTT.

This clonotype was found a few times. The chain is built from TRBV7-6 and TRBJ2-2; possibly TRBD1 for D (6 bases). The CDR3 runs to 16 residues. Germline loops: CDR1 SGHVS, CDR2 FNYEAQ. V lost 2 bases and J lost 2, with 12 bases in between. The CDR3 is CASSLLGGGNTGELFF. CDR3 nucleotides: TGTGCCAGCAGCTTATTAGGGGGTGGAAACACCGGGGAGCTGTTTTTT.

This clonotype was found many times. The chain uses TRBV12-3 or TRBV12-4 and TRBJ2-1; no firm D call. Trimming left V 3 bases short and J 9 bases short, with 12 bases between. The CDR3 runs 13 residues. The CDR3: CASSFLENGEQFF. The CDR3 coding sequence is TGTGCCAGCAGTTTTTTGGAAAACGGTGAGCAGTTCTTC.